The 9 T cell receptor beta chains below were found in one sample sequenced in a study of blood T cell repertoires in COVID-19. The protocol was immunoSEQ multiplex PCR, while the TCRdb copy is restricted to in-frame clones and leaves out a portion. The top ten clones hold approximately 3% of a sample with about 190,000 clones, around 85% of them seen once. The sequencing sample was made of PBMCs or T cells enriched from blood (not recorded which). These receptors were taken from a woman in her twenties or thirties who had recovered from COVID-19.

J is TRBJ2-7 and V is TRBV5-5, with 7 bases matching TRBD2. The trim removed 1 base at V and 3 bases at J, leaving 4 bases unmatched. Germline-derived CDR1 and CDR2 are SGHKS and YYEKEE (reference sequence). The CDR3 runs to 14 residues. The DNA of the CDR3 is TGTGCCAGCAGCTTGCTGCGGGAGTACTACGAGCAGTACTTC. Its translation: CASSLLREYYEQYF.

The chain couples TRBV24-1 to TRBJ2-1, with 9 bases fitting TRBD2. This CDR3 contains 15 residues. With 1 base clipped from V and 8 bases from J, the junction kept 5 bases outside the gene matches. In germline, CDR1 is KGHDR, CDR2 SFDVKD. The DNA for the CDR3 is TGTGCCACCAGTGATTTCGCGGGAGGGTCCCATGAGCAGTTCTTC. It is translated as CATSDFAGGSHEQFF.

The J gene is TRBJ1-4, the V gene TRBV28; D is perhaps TRBD1 (5 bases). Germline V gene sequence: CDR1 MDHEN, CDR2 SYDVKM. V lost 7 bases to trimming and J lost 7 bases, with 13 bases between them. The CDR3 runs 13 residues. The CDR3 protein is CASTGQGGEKLFF. As DNA, the CDR3 is TGTGCCAGCACAGGGCAGGGTGGTGAAAAACTGTTTTTT.

This clone was seen more than once but under ten times. The V call is TRBV14, the J call TRBJ1-3; no reliable D call. This CDR3 spans 16 amino acids. With 3 bases removed from V and 0 bases from J, the gap between germline ends came to 12 bases. Germline V CDR1 and CDR2: SGHDN, FVKESK. CDR3 in DNA: TGTGCCAGCAGCCAGCCAGCAGCGCTCTCTGGAAACACCATATATTTT. Protein: CASSQPAALSGNTIYF.

V and J are TRBV25-1 and TRBJ2-5, with 10 bases identical to TRBD2. The V gene end was trimmed by 5 bases and the J gene end by 2 bases; junction bases not matched to a gene: 2. The CDR3 sequence is 14 residues long. Germline CDR1 MGHDK, CDR2 SYGVNS. CDR3 sequence (DNA): TGTGCCAGCAGTCGTAGCGGGGGGCAAGAGACCCAGTACTTC. Encoded protein: CASSRSGGQETQYF.

The V call is TRBV27, the J call TRBJ1-1; D is possibly TRBD1 (6 bases). V lost 6 bases and J lost 1, with 15 bases in between. Germline V CDR1 and CDR2: MNHEY, SMNVEV (reference sequence). The CDR3 covers 15 residues. This CDR3 is CASSILQGTNTEAFF. In DNA, the CDR3 is TGTGCCAGCAGCATCCTACAGGGAACGAACACTGAAGCTTTCTTT.

This chain links TRBV6-5 with TRBJ2-7, with a weak D call TRBD1 (6 bases). The CDR3 consists of 15 residues. V gave up 10 bases and J gave up 4 bases, with 23 bases separating them. Germline V gene lookup returns CDR1 MNHEY and CDR2 SVGAGI. The CDR3, as DNA: TGTGCCACCCTTCCCGGACAGCTATCTCTTTACGAGCAGTACGTC. Translation: CATLPGQLSLYEQYV.

This clone was recorded once. The chain carries TRBV6-7 and TRBJ1-6; D unresolved. TRBV6-7 is recorded as an ORF, its role being uncertain. The CDR3 extends over 17 amino acids. V was cut by 0 bases and J by 0 bases, with 9 bases left in between. CDR3 DNA sequence: TGTGCCAGCAGTTACTCGAGGCAAAGCTCCTATAATTCACCCCTCCACTTT. Translating gives CASSYSRQSSYNSPLHF.

The V gene is TRBV6-1, the J gene TRBJ1-4; tentatively, D is TRBD1 (5 bases). The CDR3 spans 15 residues. CDR1 MNHNS and CDR2 SASEGT come from the germline V gene. Trimming cost V 2 bases and J 4 bases, with 11 bases left between them. The CDR3 region has the DNA TGTGCCAGCAGTGAAATCGACAGCCATAATGAAAAACTGTTTTTT. Protein sequence: CASSEIDSHNEKLFF.